Here is one T cell receptor beta chain with its context. J was trimmed by 0 bases and V by 5 bases; bases with no gene match: 14. The CDR3 loop spans 18 amino acids. The germline gives CDR1 DFQATT, CDR2 SNEGSKA (reference sequence). The data derive from a study of T-cell memory formation after mild COVID-19. TCRdb processed the 5' RACE reads anew with MiXCR; each CDR3 protein has one entry. This table holds about 430,000 distinct CDR3 sequences, 24% found once. The receptor was isolated from an adult woman who had mild COVID-19 (a few samples of this study predate the infection). Cell type and time point are not known. Material: PBMCs or a T cell subset sorted from them (not recorded which). The V call is TRBV20-1, the J call TRBJ2-1, with 9 bases identical to TRBD2. CDR3 sequence: CSAQFPVLAGSSYNEQFF. Here the CDR3 DNA reads TGCAGTGCTCAATTCCCAGTTCTAGCGGGGAGCTCCTACAATGAGCAGTTCTTC.